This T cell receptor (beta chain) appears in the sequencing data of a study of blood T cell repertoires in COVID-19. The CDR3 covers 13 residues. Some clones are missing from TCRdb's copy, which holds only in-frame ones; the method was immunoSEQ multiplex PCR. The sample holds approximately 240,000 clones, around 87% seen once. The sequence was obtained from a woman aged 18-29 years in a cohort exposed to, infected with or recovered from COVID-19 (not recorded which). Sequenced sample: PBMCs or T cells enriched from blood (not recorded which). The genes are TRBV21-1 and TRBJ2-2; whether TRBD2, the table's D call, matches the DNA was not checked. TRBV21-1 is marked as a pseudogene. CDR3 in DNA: TGTGCCAGCTCCGAGGAAGCAGCCGGGGAGCTGTTTTTT. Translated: CASSEEAAGELFF.